Below, 21 T cell receptor beta chains from the same sample are listed, as sequenced in a study of T cells in women clearing cervical HPV infection. The repertoire was sequenced with immunoSEQ multiplex PCR; TCRdb's copy has only in-frame clones and lacks some. This sample's clone table lists roughly 29,000 clones. Sample: blood buffy coat. All receptors derive from a woman between 18 and 70 years old with a cervical HPV16 infection that either progressed to CIN3+ or cleared (not recorded which).

Concerning this clone: The read finishes 3 residues shy of the CDR3 end, and the germline J gene is used to complete it. V usage is TRBV9 and J usage is TRBJ2-5; D uncertain. The germline gives CDR1 SGDLS, CDR2 YYNGEE. This CDR3 contains 12 residues. Trimming pared 3 bases from V and 5 bases from J, leaving 8 bases between. Incomplete CDR3 DNA: TGTGCCAGCAGCGAGGGTTTGGAGACC. Its protein is CASSEGLET. The complete CDR3 sequence is CASSEGLETQYF.

This chain's CDR3 is CASSGSINEQFF. Incomplete CDR3 DNA: TGTGCCAGCAGCGGTTCTATCAATGAG. The V and J genes are TRBV2 and TRBJ2-1; D unclear. From the germline J gene comes the end of the CDR3, since the read stops 3 residues before it. The length of the CDR3 is 12 residues. V was clipped by 6 bases and J by 6 bases, with 9 bases between them. Germline V lookup: CDR1 SNHLY, CDR2 FYNNEI. Drawing the rest from reference TRBV2 and TRBJ2-1, the complete variable domain is EPEVTQTPSHQVTQMGQEVILRCVPISNHLYFYWYRQILGQKVEFLVSFYNNEISEKSEIFDDQFSVERPDGSNFTLKIRSTKLEDSAMYFCASSGSINEQFFGPGTRLTVL.

Remarks on this clone: The observed sequence ends 3 residues before the CDR3 terminus, with the missing tail filled in from the germline J gene. This chain uses TRBV29-1 with TRBJ2-6; D gene ambiguous. V lost 4 bases and J lost 2, with 3 bases in between. CDR3 length equals 12 residues. Germline loops: CDR1 SQVTM, CDR2 ANQGSEA. CDR3 bases read: TGCAGCGTTGCTGCTGGGGCCAACGTC. Protein: CSVAAGANV. The complete CDR3 protein is CSVAAGANVLTF.

A word on this clone: Read data end 3 residues before the CDR3 end; the end is taken from the germline J gene. V and J are TRBV5-6 and TRBJ2-5, with D unresolved. There are 12 residues in the CDR3. Between the trimmed V and J ends, which lost 4 bases and 4 bases, there was a span of 8 bases. The germline V gene has CDR1 SGHDT and CDR2 YYEEEE. Incomplete CDR3 DNA: TGTGCCAGCAGCCCTTCTAGAGAGACC. Translated: CASSPSRET. The complete CDR3 protein is CASSPSRETQYF.

As concerns this clone: The read stops 3 residues short of the end of the CDR3; the missing end is completed from the germline J gene. The V and J genes are TRBV2 and TRBJ1-1, with TRBD1 identical over 7 bases. Per the germline V gene, CDR1 is SNHLY and CDR2 is FYNNEI. V gave up 7 bases and J gave up 0 bases; unmatched junction bases: 8. This CDR3 spans 15 amino acids. The CDR3 DNA, read in part, is TGTGCCAGCATCTTGGGGACAGATCTGAACACTGAA. This encodes CASILGTDLNTE. The entire CDR3 is CASILGTDLNTEAFF.

Worth noting for this clone: The CDR3 extends 3 residues past the end of the read, so its final part is completed from the germline J gene. The chain links TRBV19 to TRBJ2-3, with D uncertain. Between the trimmed V and J ends, which lost 1 base and 2 bases, there was a span of 7 bases. The CDR3 is 14 amino acids. The V gene's germline CDR1 is LNHDA and CDR2 SQIVND (reference sequence). This CDR3 reads CASSIGGYTDTQYF. The CDR3 DNA, read in part, is TGTGCCAGTAGTATAGGCGGCTACACAGATACG. Using reference TRBV19 and TRBJ2-3 for the parts outside the CDR3, the full variable domain is DGGITQSPKYLFRKEGQNVTLSCEQNLNHDAMYWYRQDPGQGLRLIYYSQIVNDFQKGDIAEGYSVSREKKESFPLTVTSAQKNPTAFYLCASSIGGYTDTQYFGPGTRLTVL.

About this clone: The read ends 3 residues before the CDR3 terminus; that terminus is restored from the germline J gene. The rearrangement links TRBV19 to TRBJ2-7; tentative D call: TRBD1 (6 bases). The V end was cut by 0 bases, the J end by 3 bases, with 9 bases between. The germline V gene has CDR1 LNHDA and CDR2 SQIVND (reference sequence). This CDR3 is built from 14 residues. Partial CDR3 DNA: TGTGCCAGTAGTATAGATGGGGGCCGCTACGAG. Protein sequence: CASSIDGGRYE. The complete CDR3 protein is CASSIDGGRYEQYF. Using reference TRBV19 and TRBJ2-7 for the parts outside the CDR3, the full variable domain is DGGITQSPKYLFRKEGQNVTLSCEQNLNHDAMYWYRQDPGQGLRLIYYSQIVNDFQKGDIAEGYSVSREKKESFPLTVTSAQKNPTAFYLCASSIDGGRYEQYFGPGTRLTVT.

As for this clone: The CDR3 goes on 3 residues after the read ends, and that part is filled in from the germline J gene. The V call is TRBV28, the J call TRBJ1-1; D gene ambiguous. The CDR3 contains 13 residues. V lost 5 bases to trimming and J lost 4 bases, with 11 bases between them. Per the germline V gene, CDR1 is MDHEN and CDR2 is SYDVKM. The CDR3 spells CASSRETGTEAFF. The part of the CDR3 DNA that was read is TGTGCCAGCAGTCGAGAAACTGGCACTGAA.

Note on this clone: With the read ending 3 residues before the CDR3 end, the germline J gene is used to fill in that end. V and J are TRBV30 and TRBJ2-4, with 9 bases that match TRBD2. CDR1 and CDR2 from the germline V gene are GTSNPN and SVGIG (reference sequence). The CDR3 contains 12 residues. Partial CDR3 DNA: TGTGCCTGGAGTGTAAATAGCGGGGGT. Its protein product is CAWSVNSGG. The entire CDR3 protein is CAWSVNSGGQYF.

Of note for this clone: The CDR3 end is not reached by the read, which stops 3 residues before it; the germline J gene fills it in. The chain has TRBV19 and TRBJ2-4; possibly TRBD2 for D (7 bases). V was cut by 1 base and J by 1 base, with 23 bases left in between. From germline, CDR1 is LNHDA and CDR2 SQIVND (reference sequence). There are 20 residues in the CDR3. The CDR3 is CASSIGTAGTTLRAKNIQYF. CDR3 DNA, as far as it was read: TGTGCCAGTAGTATAGGGACAGCCGGGACTACCCTTCGGGCCAAAAACATT. Filled out from reference TRBV19 and TRBJ2-4, the complete variable domain reads DGGITQSPKYLFRKEGQNVTLSCEQNLNHDAMYWYRQDPGQGLRLIYYSQIVNDFQKGDIAEGYSVSREKKESFPLTVTSAQKNPTAFYLCASSIGTAGTTLRAKNIQYFGAGTRLSVL.

Concerning this clone itself: The CDR3 goes on 3 residues after the read ends, and that part is filled in from the germline J gene. The chain couples TRBV19 to TRBJ1-5; perhaps TRBD1 as D (6 bases). In germline, CDR1 is LNHDA, CDR2 SQIVND (reference sequence). The V end lost 5 bases, the J end lost 5 bases, and 10 bases lay between the germline ends. The CDR3 has 13 amino acids. The CDR3 here is CASSRHRDQPQHF. CDR3 DNA (partial): TGTGCCAGTAGTCGACACAGGGATCAGCCC.

As to this clone: With the read ending 3 residues before the CDR3 end, the germline J gene is used to fill in that end. V and J are TRBV7-8 and TRBJ1-5; TRBD1 agrees at 8 bases. Per germline, CDR1 SGHVS and CDR2 FQNEAQ. The CDR3 is made up of 16 amino acids. J gave up 0 bases and V 4 bases, and 5 bases lay outside the gene matches. The CDR3 bases that were read are TGTGCCAGCAGCTACGGACAGGGCTTTAGCAATCAGCCC. It yields the protein CASSYGQGFSNQP. In full, the CDR3 is CASSYGQGFSNQPQHF.

Regarding this clone: The read terminates 3 residues before the CDR3 end, so the remaining end is supplied by the germline J gene. The chain combines TRBV7-9 with TRBJ1-2; D uncertain. Germline-derived CDR1 and CDR2 are SEHNR and FQNEAQ (reference sequence). The CDR3 is made up of 12 amino acids. CDR3 sequence reads: CASSLGRRGYTF. The CDR3 bases that were read are TGTGCCAGCAGCTTAGGCCGAAGGGGC.

A word on this clone: The read finishes 3 residues shy of the CDR3 end, and the germline J gene is used to complete it. J is TRBJ2-7 and V is TRBV20-1; maybe TRBD1 (7 bases). V dropped 3 bases and J dropped 1 base, with 16 bases sitting between them. Germline V CDR1 and CDR2: DFQATT, SNEGSKA (reference sequence). The CDR3 runs 15 residues. CDR3 bases read: TGCAGTGCTAGCCGTAACAGGGGACTGTCCTACGAG. Its protein is CSASRNRGLSYE. The complete CDR3 protein is CSASRNRGLSYEQYF.

Comment on this clone: The read finishes 3 residues shy of the CDR3 end, and the germline J gene is used to complete it. The V and J genes are TRBV2 and TRBJ2-5, with 14 bases identical to TRBD2. The CDR3 is made up of 15 amino acids. Trimming cost V 7 bases and J 4 bases; bases outside gene matches: 5. The germline V gene has CDR1 SNHLY and CDR2 FYNNEI. The sequenced CDR3 bases are TGTGCCAGCAAGAGGGGACTAGCGGGAGCAGAGACC. Its translation is CASKRGLAGAET. The complete CDR3 protein is CASKRGLAGAETQYF.

A note on this clone: The DNA ends 3 residues before the CDR3 does, and the rest of the CDR3 is filled in from the germline J gene. This chain connects TRBV18 to TRBJ2-4, with D tentatively TRBD1 or TRBD2 (5 bases each). Germline V gene sequence: CDR1 KGHSH, CDR2 LQKENI. CDR3 size: 13 residues. Here the CDR3 reads CASSPEGSWGQYF. Incomplete CDR3 DNA: TGTGCCAGCTCACCAGAGGGGTCATGGGGT.

In regard to this clone: The DNA ends 3 residues before the CDR3 does, and the rest of the CDR3 is filled in from the germline J gene. The chain is built from TRBV5-5 and TRBJ1-1, with D unresolved. Germline CDR1 is SGHKS and CDR2 is YYEKEE (reference sequence). This CDR3 has 13 amino acids. The CDR3 protein is CASSLGGRTQAFF. CDR3 DNA, as far as it was read: TGTGCCAGCAGCTTGGGAGGCAGGACTCAA.

CDR3 DNA, as far as it was read: TGTGCCAGCAGCAAAGACAGGTCGGGAGGC. Its translation is CASSKDRSGG. From start to end, the CDR3 is CASSKDRSGGYTF. The chain combines TRBV11-2 with TRBJ1-2, with D tentatively TRBD1 (6 bases). The CDR3 end falls 3 residues outside the read, so it is completed with the germline J gene. Germline-derived CDR1 and CDR2 are SGHAT and FQNNGV. This CDR3 comprises 13 residues.

Details on this clone: The read gets to within 3 residues of the CDR3 end, and the germline J gene fills in the rest. The gene calls are TRBV7-6 and TRBJ1-1, with D possibly matching TRBD1 (6 bases). V was cut by 4 bases and J by 1 base, with 10 bases left in between. The germline gives CDR1 SGHVS, CDR2 FNYEAQ. The CDR3 contains 14 residues. The sequenced part of the CDR3 DNA is TGTGCCAGCAGCTATTGGACAGAGAACACTGAA. The encoded protein is CASSYWTENTE. The whole CDR3 protein is CASSYWTENTEAFF.

A note on this clone: The observed sequence ends 3 residues before the CDR3 terminus, with the missing tail filled in from the germline J gene. The V call is TRBV4-1, the J call TRBJ1-4; weak D call: TRBD1 (5 bases). V lost 5 bases and J 8 bases, leaving 12 bases between the germline ends. There are 13 residues in the CDR3. Germline V gene lookup returns CDR1 MGHRA and CDR2 YSYEKL. The sequenced CDR3 bases are TGCGCCAGCAGCGCCAGGGTGGAGGAAAAA. It encodes CASSARVEEK. The CDR3 in its entirety is CASSARVEEKLFF.

With regard to this clone: The sequenced fragment ends 3 residues before the CDR3 boundary, so the rest is inferred from the germline J gene. This sequence joins TRBV12-3 or TRBV12-4 and TRBJ2-3; tentatively, D is TRBD2 (6 bases). V dropped 5 bases and J dropped 4 bases, with 7 bases sitting between them. The CDR3 consists of 12 residues. The covered CDR3 bases are TGTGCCAGCAGTCCGGGGGCAGATACG. Translated, it gives CASSPGADT. The CDR3 reads in full as CASSPGADTQYF.